This T cell receptor beta chain was recovered during a study of Ad26.COV2.S vaccination and SARS-CoV-2 variants. The CDR3 runs to 14 residues. V lost 0 bases to trimming and J lost 6 bases, with 11 bases between them. In germline, CDR1 is MNHEY, CDR2 SVGAGI. This clone was counted a few times. The same CDR3 also results from other DNA sequences found in this sample. Treatment meaning: around 19 received Ad26.COV2.S at low or high dose, single or two shots; about 5 received placebo; per-sample allocation not given. Sample collection was performed on day 63 after the first vaccine or placebo injection. Measured with immunoSEQ multiplex PCR; TCRdb has only the in-frame clones, and not every one. The table includes fewer than 400,000 clones, around 84% detected once.

The V gene is TRBV6-5, the J gene TRBJ1-2; D may be TRBD1 (6 bases). The material was peripheral blood, obtained in a trial of Ad26.COV2.S vaccine versus placebo. The source of this sequence is a person between 18 and 59 years old who received the Ad26.COV2.S COVID-19 vaccine or a placebo. The CDR3 nucleotides read TGTGCCAGCAGTTACTCGATAAGGGGGAATGGCTACACCTTC. It specifies CASSYSIRGNGYTF.